The clone carrying this TCR beta chain was detected a few times. Its target is not known. Naive CD4+ T cells were purified with Tregs depleted by CD25. The CDR3 has 15 amino acids. The ends were cut back, 6 bases at V and 4 bases at J, with 18 bases in the middle. Overall study results and limits: Naive CD4+ cells shared approximately 12% of tumor Treg sequences. Tumor-infiltrating Treg TCR alpha and beta sequences overlapped most with tumor naive CD4+ T cells, then blood naive. In terms of TCR gene usage, tumor memory CD4+ T cells clustered together with blood and lymph node memory CD4+ cells, as well as with lymph node naive CD4+ cells.

Adaptor-ligated barcode primers were used to amplify TRBV12-4/TRBJ1-2 clonotypes. In TCRdb, the multiplex PCR reads were re-called with MiXCR into one record per CDR3 protein. The sample includes some 2,000 distinct CDR3 sequences, 1% to 1.5% of them seen just once. The origin of this receptor is a female donor with breast cancer. This chain links TRBV12-3 or TRBV12-4 with TRBJ1-2; D not certain. Sequenced: naive CD4+ T cells sorted from blood. Described subset: naive CD4+ T cells, CD4+CD45RA+CD25-. The CDR3 region has the DNA TGTGCCAGCAGCCTCGTCCAGGCAGCAACCTATGGCTACACCTTC. Translating gives CASSLVQAATYGYTF.